This entry is about one TCR beta chain. Its antigen is undetermined. This sample's treatment: approximately nine-day PBMC culture with coronavirus spike peptide pools or control peptides (ViraFEST assay). Prior to the COVID-19 pandemic (2011-2018), the unexposed donor's CD4+ T cells were collected. Some 2.2 million PBMCs per well were cultured with roughly 9.2 IU/ml IL-2 and 9 to 10 ug/ml peptide pools. This record comes from a study of vaccination and CD4 T cells after COVID-19. Points from the study as a whole: Convalescent patients displayed a median 86.3% of reactive clones emerging only post-vaccination.

Cultured CD4+ T-cell DNA underwent Oncomine TCR Beta short-read sequencing. TCRdb re-called the PCR reads with MiXCR, one entry per CDR3 protein. The sample carries approximately 8,000 distinct CDR3 sequences, 50% recorded once. The CDR3 sequence is 13 residues long. CDR1 and CDR2 (germline): SNHLY, FYNNEI. V gave up 7 bases and J gave up 12 bases, with 16 bases separating them. This TCR was recovered from a human donor in good health. The sequenced sample was CD4+ T cells from blood, cultured in vitro. The chain joins TRBV2 to TRBJ1-6; weak D call: TRBD1 (6 bases). CDR3 region: CASILDSAEPLHF. CDR3 nucleotide sequence: TGTGCCAGCATCCTGGACAGCGCCGAACCCCTCCACTTT.